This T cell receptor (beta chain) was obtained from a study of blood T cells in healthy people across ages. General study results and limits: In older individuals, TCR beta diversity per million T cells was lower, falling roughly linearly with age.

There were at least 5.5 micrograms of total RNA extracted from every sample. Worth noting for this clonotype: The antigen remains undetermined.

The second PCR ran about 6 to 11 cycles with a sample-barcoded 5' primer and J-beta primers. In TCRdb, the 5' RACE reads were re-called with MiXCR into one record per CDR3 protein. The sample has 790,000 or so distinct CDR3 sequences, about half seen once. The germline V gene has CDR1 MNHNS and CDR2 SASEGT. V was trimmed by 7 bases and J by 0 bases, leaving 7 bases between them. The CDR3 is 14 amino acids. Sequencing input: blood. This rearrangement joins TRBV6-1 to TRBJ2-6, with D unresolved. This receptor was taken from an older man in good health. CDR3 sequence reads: CASMKSSGANVLTF. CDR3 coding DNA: TGTGCCAGCATGAAGAGCTCTGGGGCCAACGTCCTGACTTTC.